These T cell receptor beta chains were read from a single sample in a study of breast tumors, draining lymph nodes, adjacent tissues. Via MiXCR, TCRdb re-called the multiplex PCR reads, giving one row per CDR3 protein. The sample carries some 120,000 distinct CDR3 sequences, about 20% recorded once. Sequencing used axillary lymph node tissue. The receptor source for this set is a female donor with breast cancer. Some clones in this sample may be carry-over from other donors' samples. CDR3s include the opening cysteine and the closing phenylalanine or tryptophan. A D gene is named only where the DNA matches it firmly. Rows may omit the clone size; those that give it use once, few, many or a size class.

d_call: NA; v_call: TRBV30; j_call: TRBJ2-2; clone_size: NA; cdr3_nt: TGTGCCTGGAGTCGTAGAACCGGGGAGCTGTTTTTT; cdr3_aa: CAWSRRTGELFF
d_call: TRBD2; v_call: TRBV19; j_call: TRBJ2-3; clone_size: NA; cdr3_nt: TGTGCCAGTAGTTCTAGCGGGAGAGCAGATACGCAGTATTTT; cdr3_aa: CASSSSGRADTQYF
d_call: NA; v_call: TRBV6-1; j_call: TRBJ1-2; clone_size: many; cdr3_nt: TGTGCCAGCAGTGCACTGTATGGCTACACCTTC; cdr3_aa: CASSALYGYTF
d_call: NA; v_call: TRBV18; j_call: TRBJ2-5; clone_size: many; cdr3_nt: TGTGCCAGCTCACCGACCGCGGCGGAGACCCAGTACTTC; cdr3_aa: CASSPTAAETQYF
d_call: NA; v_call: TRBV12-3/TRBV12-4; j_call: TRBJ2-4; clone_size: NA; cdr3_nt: TGTGCCAGCTCCAAGGGGACGGCAGACATTCAGTACTTC; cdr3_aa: CASSKGTADIQYF
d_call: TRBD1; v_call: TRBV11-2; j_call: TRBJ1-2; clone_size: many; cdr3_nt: TGTGCCAGCAGTCAAACCGGACAGGCAAGGAGCTACACCTTC; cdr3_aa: CASSQTGQARSYTF
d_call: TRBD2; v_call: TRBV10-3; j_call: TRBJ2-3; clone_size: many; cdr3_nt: TGTGCCATCAGTGAACGGGCTAGCGGGATATCGCTCCATACGCAGTATTTT; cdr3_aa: CAISERASGISLHTQYF
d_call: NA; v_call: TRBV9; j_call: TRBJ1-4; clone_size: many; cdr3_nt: TGTGCCAGCAGCCGAGGGGGGGGGGCGTATGAAAAACTGTTTTTT; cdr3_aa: CASSRGGGAYEKLFF
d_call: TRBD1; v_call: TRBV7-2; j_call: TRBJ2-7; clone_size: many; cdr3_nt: TGTGCCAGCAGCGGCTTCCAGGGGGCCGCCTACGAGCAGTACTTC; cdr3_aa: CASSGFQGAAYEQYF
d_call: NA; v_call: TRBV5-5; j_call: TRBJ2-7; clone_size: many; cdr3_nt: TGTGCCAGCAGCCCGGACAGTACAAGAGGAGAGCAGTACTTC; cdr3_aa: CASSPDSTRGEQYF
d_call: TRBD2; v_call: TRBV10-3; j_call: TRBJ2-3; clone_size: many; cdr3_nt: TGTGCCATCAACAGGAGCGGGAGTCTTTTCACAGATACGCAGTATTTT; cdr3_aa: CAINRSGSLFTDTQYF
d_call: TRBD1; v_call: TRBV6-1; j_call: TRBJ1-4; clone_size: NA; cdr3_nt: TGTGCCAGCAGTGGAACAGGGGTACGGGCTAATGAAAAACTGTTTTTT; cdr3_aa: CASSGTGVRANEKLFF
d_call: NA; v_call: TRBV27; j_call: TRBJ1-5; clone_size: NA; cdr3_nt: TGTGCCAGCAGATCCCTTCGAGATAGCAATCAGCCCCAGCATTTT; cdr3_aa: CASRSLRDSNQPQHF
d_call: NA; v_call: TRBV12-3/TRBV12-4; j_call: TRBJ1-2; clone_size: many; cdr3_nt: TGTGCCAGCAGTTTACAGGGGATTAACTATGGCTACACCTTC; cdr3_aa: CASSLQGINYGYTF
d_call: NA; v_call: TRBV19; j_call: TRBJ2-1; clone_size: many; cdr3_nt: TGTGCCAGTAGTATAGGTCACACAACCTCCTACAATGAGCAGTTCTTC; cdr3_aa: CASSIGHTTSYNEQFF